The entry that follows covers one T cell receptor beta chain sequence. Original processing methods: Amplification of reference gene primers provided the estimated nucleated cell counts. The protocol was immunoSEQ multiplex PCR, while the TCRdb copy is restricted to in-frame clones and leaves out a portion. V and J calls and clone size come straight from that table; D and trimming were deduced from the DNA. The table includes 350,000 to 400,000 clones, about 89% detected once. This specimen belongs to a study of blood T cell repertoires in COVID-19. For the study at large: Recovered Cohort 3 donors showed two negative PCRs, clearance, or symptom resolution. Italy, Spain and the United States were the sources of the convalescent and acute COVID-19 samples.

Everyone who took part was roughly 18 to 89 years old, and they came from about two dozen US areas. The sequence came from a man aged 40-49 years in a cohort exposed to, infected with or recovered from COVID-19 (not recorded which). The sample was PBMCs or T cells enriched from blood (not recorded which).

The CDR3 loop reads CASSVGSGARTGELFF. The CDR3 DNA sequence: TGTGCCAGCAGCGTAGGATCAGGGGCAAGAACCGGGGAGCTGTTTTTT. The rearrangement links TRBV9 to TRBJ2-2, with TRBD1 as a possible D gene (6 bases). V lost 0 bases and J 5 bases, leaving 14 bases between the germline ends. The germline gives CDR1 SGDLS, CDR2 YYNGEE. This CDR3 spans 16 amino acids.